The source of this T cell receptor (beta chain) is a study of human T cells and chemical hapten exposure. About the research overall: Weekly administration of diphenylcyclopropenone to the scalp of patients continued throughout the approximately 24-week study.

Via MiXCR, TCRdb re-called the RACE reads, giving one row per CDR3 protein. This sample has approximately 97,000 distinct CDR3 sequences, with 27% found just once. The time point: patch test 3, about 24 weeks after DPC sensitization. Specified treatment: therapeutic diphenylcyclopropenone sensitization with weekly scalp DPC. This CDR3 is built from 13 residues. Germline V gene lookup returns CDR1 ENHRY and CDR2 SYGVKD. The germline V and J ends were trimmed by 6 bases and 9 bases, with 16 bases remaining between them. This chain joins TRBV10-3 and TRBJ2-3, with D uncertain. The source was whole blood, collected in connection with sensitization to the hapten diphenylcyclopropenone (DPC). The TCR was taken from a man aged 35 to 55 with alopecia areata. Some clones in this sample may be carry-over from other donors' samples. This CDR3 is CAIRSDPVWTQYF. In nucleotides, the CDR3 is TGTGCCATCAGGTCGGACCCCGTGTGGACGCAGTATTTT.